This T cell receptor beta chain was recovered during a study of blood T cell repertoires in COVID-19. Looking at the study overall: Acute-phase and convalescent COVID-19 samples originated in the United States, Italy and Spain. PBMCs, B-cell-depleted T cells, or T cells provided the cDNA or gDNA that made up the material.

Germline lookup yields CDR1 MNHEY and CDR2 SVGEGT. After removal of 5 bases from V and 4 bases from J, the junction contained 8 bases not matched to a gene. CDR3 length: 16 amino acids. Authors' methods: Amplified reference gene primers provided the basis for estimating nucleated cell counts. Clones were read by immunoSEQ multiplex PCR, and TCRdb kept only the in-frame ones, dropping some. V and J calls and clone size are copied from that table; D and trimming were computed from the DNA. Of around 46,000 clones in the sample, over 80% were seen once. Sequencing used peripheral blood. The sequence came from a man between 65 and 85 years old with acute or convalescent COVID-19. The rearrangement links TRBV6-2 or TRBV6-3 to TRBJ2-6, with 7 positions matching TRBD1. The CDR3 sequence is CASSRNRGLGANVLTF. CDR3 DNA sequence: TGTGCCAGCAGTAGGAACAGGGGTTTGGGGGCCAACGTCCTGACTTTC.